The subject of this entry is one T cell receptor (beta chain). This clonotype appeared a few times. The target of this receptor is not known. Base qualities are not recorded, but no much larger clone differs from it by a single base. This entry belongs to a study of human T cells and chemical hapten exposure (dated by TCRdb to the early 2020s). In terms of the full investigation: For sensitization, 2% DPC in acetone was applied to a roughly 2 cm by roughly 2 cm area of upper inner arm skin. Blood was sampled from patients pre-sensitization (week 0) and at 2, 6 and about 24 weeks after DPC sensitization. Most of the patients in the cohort were female, and the cohort covered alopecia areata with under or over 50% scalp involvement, alopecia totalis and alopecia universalis. Peripheral blood TCR repertoire changes were tracked in vivo in alopecia patients during primary and secondary sensitization to the hapten diphenylcyclopropenone (DPC). Patch testing was performed on the upper back with Finn chambers containing 0.01% DPC, and the patch tests were scored after 6 days according to International Contact Dermatitis Research Group standards. Weekly therapeutic DPC doses were additionally applied to the scalp of patients throughout the roughly 23-week study period. The libraries were sequenced as a pool, and the TCR yield per sample differed mostly because of small variations in library volumes within the pool. For TCR sequencing, blood came from some 31 alopecia patients at anywhere from one to four time points (pre-sensitization, 2, 6 and 24 weeks).

Libraries were constructed by RACE. TCRdb lists the instrument as NextSeq 500. Library preparation attached unique molecular identifiers to individual cDNA molecules for quantitative, reproducible TCR counting. For every blood RNA sample, sequencing covered both the TCR alpha and TCR beta chains. The paper's data handling went like this. Samples had a median of approximately 96,000 TCRs, with a range from roughly 20,000 to 700,000. The Decombinator software suite was used to annotate V, J and CDR3 in the TCR reads. To make PS versus PT1 abundance plots, every sample was subsampled to the same number of TCRs (28,000). TCRs were defined as expanded if absent before sensitization and observed at least eight times at the 2-week time point. TCRdb trimmed public reads at Q25 via fastp, called clones via MiXCR and kept in-frame beta chains. Identical CDR3 protein sequences are pooled into one entry, listed with their most common genes and DNA. The V and J calls and clone size come from TCRdb's table, not from the authors' own analysis. Across this sample there are more than 150,000 distinct CDR3 sequences, with 24% seen only once. 2.5% of the sample is taken by the ten largest.

The CDR3 measures 14 amino acids from cysteine to phenylalanine. The entry retains the CDR3 DNA only, 42 bases that are in frame from base 1. Trimming accounts for 4 bases at V and 4 bases at J, while the number of junction bases matched to no gene is 3. The germline V gene encodes CDR1 MNHEY and CDR2 SVGEGT. What the authors observed across the whole study: Significantly more large CDR3 similarity clusters were formed by expanded TCRs than by pre-sensitization or healthy control sets, consistent with antigen-driven responses. All patients had alopecia, a presumed autoimmune disease, so their immune response might differ from that of healthy individuals. Repeated subsampling changed both the strength of the expansion versus patch-test correlation and the threshold at which the correlation became significant. DPC sensitization did not change how many TCRs were above 1 in 1000 frequency, and no evidence was found of alterations in global repertoire structure. The number of PT1 expanded TCRs positively correlated with patch test score, significant at thresholds 8, 16 and 32 but not 4.

The time point tag for this specimen amounts to: patch test 3, about 24 weeks after DPC sensitization. The label giving this sample's treatment or condition can be read as: therapeutic diphenylcyclopropenone sensitization with weekly scalp DPC. At each patch-test visit, blood was drawn before the patch test was applied. Patients were considered eligible if aged 18 to 70, diagnosed with alopecia and deemed suitable for DPC therapy, and patients were excluded if pregnant. Total RNA was extracted from unfractionated whole blood collected in Tempus Blood RNA tubes. The V gene is TRBV6-2 or TRBV6-3 and the J gene is TRBJ2-2; 7 junctional bases match TRBD1. The receptor comes from a woman aged 40 to 50 with alopecia areata. Some clones in this sample may be carry-over from other donors' samples. The source was whole blood, collected in connection with sensitization to the hapten diphenylcyclopropenone (DPC). This receptor carries the CDR3 CASSSSGGTGELFF. The DNA sequence follows: TGTGCCAGCAGTTCGTCAGGGGGCACCGGGGAGCTGTTTTTT.